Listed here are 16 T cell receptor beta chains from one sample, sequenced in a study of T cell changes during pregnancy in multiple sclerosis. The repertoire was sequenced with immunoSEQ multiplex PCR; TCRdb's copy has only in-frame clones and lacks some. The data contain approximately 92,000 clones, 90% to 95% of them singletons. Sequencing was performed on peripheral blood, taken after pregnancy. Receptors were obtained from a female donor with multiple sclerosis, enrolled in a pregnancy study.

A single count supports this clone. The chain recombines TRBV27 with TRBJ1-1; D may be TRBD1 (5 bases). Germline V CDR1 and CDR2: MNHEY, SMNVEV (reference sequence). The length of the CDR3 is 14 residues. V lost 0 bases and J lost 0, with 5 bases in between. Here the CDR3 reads CASSLSGVNTEAFF. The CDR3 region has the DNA TGTGCCAGCAGTTTATCAGGGGTGAACACTGAAGCTTTCTTT.

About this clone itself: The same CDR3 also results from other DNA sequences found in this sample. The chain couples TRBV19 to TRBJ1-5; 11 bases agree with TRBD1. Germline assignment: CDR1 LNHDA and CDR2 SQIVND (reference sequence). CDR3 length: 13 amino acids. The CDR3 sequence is CAGGQGAAEPQHF. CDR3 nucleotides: TGTGCGGGAGGACAGGGGGCGGCTGAGCCCCAGCATTTT.

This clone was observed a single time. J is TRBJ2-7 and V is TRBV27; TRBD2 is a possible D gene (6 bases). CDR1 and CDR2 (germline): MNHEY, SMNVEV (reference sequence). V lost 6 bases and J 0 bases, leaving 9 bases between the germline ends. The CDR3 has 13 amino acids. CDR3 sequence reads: CASRRDGSYEQYF. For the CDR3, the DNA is TGTGCCAGCAGGCGGGACGGCTCCTACGAGCAGTACTTC.

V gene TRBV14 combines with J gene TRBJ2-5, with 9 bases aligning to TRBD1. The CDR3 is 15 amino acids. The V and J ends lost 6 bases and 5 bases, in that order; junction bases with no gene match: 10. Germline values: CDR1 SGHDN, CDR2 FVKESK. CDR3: CASRRTGVAMETQYF. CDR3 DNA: TGTGCCAGCAGACGGACAGGGGTGGCAATGGAGACCCAGTACTTC.

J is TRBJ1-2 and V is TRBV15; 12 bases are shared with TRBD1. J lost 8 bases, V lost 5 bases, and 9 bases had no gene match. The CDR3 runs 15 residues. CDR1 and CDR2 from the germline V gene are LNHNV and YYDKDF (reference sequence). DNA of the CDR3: TGTGCCACCAGCGGGGACAGGGGGCAATCCGTAGGCTACACCTTC. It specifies CATSGDRGQSVGYTF.

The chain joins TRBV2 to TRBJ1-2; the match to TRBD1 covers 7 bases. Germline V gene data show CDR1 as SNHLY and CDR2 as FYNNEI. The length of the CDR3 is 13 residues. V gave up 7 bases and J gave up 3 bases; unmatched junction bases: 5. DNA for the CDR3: TGTGCCAGCACCTACAGGGGTTACTATGGCTACACCTTC. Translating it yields CASTYRGYYGYTF.

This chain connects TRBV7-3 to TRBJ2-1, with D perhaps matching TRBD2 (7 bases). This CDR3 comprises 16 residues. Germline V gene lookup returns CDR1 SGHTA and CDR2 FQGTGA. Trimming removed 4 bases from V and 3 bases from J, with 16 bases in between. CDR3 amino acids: CASSSGAGVGYNEQFF. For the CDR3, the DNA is TGTGCCAGCAGCTCGGGGGCGGGAGTGGGCTACAATGAGCAGTTCTTC.

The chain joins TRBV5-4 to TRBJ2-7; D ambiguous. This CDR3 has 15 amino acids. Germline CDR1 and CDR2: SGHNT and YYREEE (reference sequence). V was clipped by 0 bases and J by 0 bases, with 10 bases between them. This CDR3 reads CASSLGVMSSYEQYF. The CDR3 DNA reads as TGTGCCAGCAGCTTGGGAGTCATGAGCTCCTACGAGCAGTACTTC.

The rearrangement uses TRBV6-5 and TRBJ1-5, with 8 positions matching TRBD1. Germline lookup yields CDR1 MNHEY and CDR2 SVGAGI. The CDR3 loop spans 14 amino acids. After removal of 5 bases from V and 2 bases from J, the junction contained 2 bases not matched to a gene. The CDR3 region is CASSRGQGNQPQHF. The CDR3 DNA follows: TGTGCCAGCAGTCGGGGACAGGGCAATCAGCCCCAGCATTTT.

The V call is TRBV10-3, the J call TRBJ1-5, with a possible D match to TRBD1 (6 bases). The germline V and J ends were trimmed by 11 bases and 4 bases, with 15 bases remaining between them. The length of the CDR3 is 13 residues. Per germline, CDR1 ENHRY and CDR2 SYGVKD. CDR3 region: CASQEGGNQPQHF. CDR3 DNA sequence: TGTGCCTCCCAGGAAGGGGGTAATCAGCCCCAGCATTTT.

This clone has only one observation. DNA of the CDR3: TGTGCCAGCAGTGAAACAGGGGAGGACACTGAAGCTTTCTTT. Its protein is CASSETGEDTEAFF. V gene TRBV6-4 combines with J gene TRBJ1-1, with 7 bases matching TRBD1. Germline CDR1 and CDR2: MRHNA and SNTAGT. The trim removed 3 bases at V and 3 bases at J, leaving 4 bases unmatched. CDR3 length: 14 residues.

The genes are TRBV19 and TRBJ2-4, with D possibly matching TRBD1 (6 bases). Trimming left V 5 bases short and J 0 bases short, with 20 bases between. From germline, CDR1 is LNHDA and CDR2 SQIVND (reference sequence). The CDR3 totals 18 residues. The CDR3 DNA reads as TGTGCCAGTAGTCCCCAAGGACAGAATAGATTAGCCAAAAACATTCAGTACTTC. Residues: CASSPQGQNRLAKNIQYF.

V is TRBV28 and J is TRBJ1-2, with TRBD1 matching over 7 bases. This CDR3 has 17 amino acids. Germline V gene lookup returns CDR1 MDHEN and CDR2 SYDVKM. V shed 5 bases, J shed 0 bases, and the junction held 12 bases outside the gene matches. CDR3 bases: TGTGCCAGCAGTGCAGGGGGGCGGTCAGGATCTAACTATGGCTACACCTTC. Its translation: CASSAGGRSGSNYGYTF.

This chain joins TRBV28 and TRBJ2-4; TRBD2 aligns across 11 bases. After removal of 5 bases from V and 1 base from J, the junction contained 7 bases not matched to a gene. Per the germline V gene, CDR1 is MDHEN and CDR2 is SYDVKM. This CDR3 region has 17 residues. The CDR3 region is CASSPLAGGLAKNIQYF. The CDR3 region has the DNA TGTGCCAGCAGTCCCCTAGCGGGGGGACTGGCCAAAAACATTCAGTACTTC.

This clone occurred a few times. The chain's CDR3 is CASATAGAIYEQYF. The CDR3, as DNA: TGTGCCAGCGCCACCGCGGGAGCGATCTACGAGCAGTACTTC. The chain uses TRBV27 and TRBJ2-7, with 7 positions matching TRBD2. V shed 8 bases and J 3 bases; nucleotides not matched to a gene: 10. This CDR3 is built from 14 residues. Germline CDR1 reads MNHEY; CDR2 reads SMNVEV (reference sequence).

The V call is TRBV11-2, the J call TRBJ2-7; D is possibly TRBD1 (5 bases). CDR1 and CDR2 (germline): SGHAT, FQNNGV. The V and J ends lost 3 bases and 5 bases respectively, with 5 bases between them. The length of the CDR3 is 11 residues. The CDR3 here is CASSLGHEQYF. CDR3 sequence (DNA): TGTGCCAGCAGCTTGGGGCACGAGCAGTACTTC.